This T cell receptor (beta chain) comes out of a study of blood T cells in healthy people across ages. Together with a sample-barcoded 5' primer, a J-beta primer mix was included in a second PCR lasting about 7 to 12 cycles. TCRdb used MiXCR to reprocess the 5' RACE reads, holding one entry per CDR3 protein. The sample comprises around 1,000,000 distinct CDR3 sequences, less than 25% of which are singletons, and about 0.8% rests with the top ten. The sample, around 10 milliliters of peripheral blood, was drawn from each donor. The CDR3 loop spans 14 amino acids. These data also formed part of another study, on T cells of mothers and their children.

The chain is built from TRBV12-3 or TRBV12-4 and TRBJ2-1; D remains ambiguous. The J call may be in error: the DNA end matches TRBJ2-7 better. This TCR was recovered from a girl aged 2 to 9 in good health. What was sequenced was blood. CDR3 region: CASSLTPRTYEQYF. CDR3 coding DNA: TGTGCCAGCAGTTTGACGCCGAGGACCTACGAGCAGTACTTC.